This T cell receptor (beta chain) was identified in a study of spatial heterogeneity in lung cancer. Study summary: Each time, sequencing found more beta-chain sequences than alpha-chain sequences. The study's findings and limits: More often at tumor resection than at routine follow-up, ubiquitous expanded tumor TCRs were detected in the blood.

The time point: sample taken at primary tumor resection. Whole RNA was taken from tumor, nontumor lung or frozen PBMC; it was then sequenced unsorted. Points on this clonotype: The antigen remains undetermined.

The CDR3 sequence is 15 residues long. Deletions cut 2 bases from V and 1 base from J, with 10 bases between. Germline V gene data show CDR1 as SNHLY and CDR2 as FYNNEI. TCR cDNA molecules each carried a unique molecular identifier. TCRdb used MiXCR to reprocess the 5' RACE reads, holding one entry per CDR3 protein. The data contain about 41,000 distinct CDR3 sequences, approximately 12% of them seen just once; the ten biggest clones take up about 43%. The J gene is TRBJ2-3, the V gene TRBV2, with a tentative D call TRBD2 (5 bases). The sequencing used PBMCs, collected at surgery. The receptor was derived from a female donor with early-stage non-small cell lung cancer. CDR3 nucleotides: TGTGCCAGCAGTGAAAGGCGGGCGCGCACAGATACGCAGTATTTT. As protein: CASSERRARTDTQYF.